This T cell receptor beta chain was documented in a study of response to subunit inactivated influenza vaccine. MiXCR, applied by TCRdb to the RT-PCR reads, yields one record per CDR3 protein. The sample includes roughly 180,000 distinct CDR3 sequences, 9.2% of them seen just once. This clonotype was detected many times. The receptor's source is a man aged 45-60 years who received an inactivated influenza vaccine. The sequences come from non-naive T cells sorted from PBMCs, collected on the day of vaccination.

The CDR3 is CASSYQTGLAGGPSSYNEQFF. The CDR3, as DNA: TGTGCCAGCAGTTACCAAACGGGACTAGCGGGAGGGCCGAGCTCCTACAATGAGCAGTTCTTC. The genes are TRBV6-2 or TRBV6-3 and TRBJ2-1; 16 nucleotides line up with TRBD2. The trim removed 2 bases at V and 0 bases at J, leaving 10 bases unmatched. The CDR3 is 21 residues long. Germline CDR1 reads MNHEY; CDR2 reads SVGEGT.